This T cell receptor beta chain was recorded in a study of CD8 T cells in ankylosing spondylitis (dated by TCRdb to about 2017). As for the study more broadly: The study set out to find disease-linked TCR variants by profiling T cell receptor beta repertoires in ankylosing spondylitis patients and healthy donors. Peripheral blood was sampled, and synovial fluid was also collected from ankylosing spondylitis patients. In total, the full study cohort was made up of roughly 100 healthy donors and roughly 27 ankylosing spondylitis patients. The full study reports these points: The disease-linked clones were reported to be significantly enriched in matched synovial fluid samples from ankylosing spondylitis patients. Some motif variants had previously been reported in the synovial fluid and blood of reactive arthritis patients, which suggests shared mechanisms of disease initiation. Blood from ankylosing spondylitis patients appeared to be characterized by a TCR beta motif made up of several highly homologous amino acid variants. The disease-linked clones showed a CD8+ phenotype and occurred at relatively low frequencies in peripheral blood.

Sequences LGHNA (CDR1) and YSLEER (CDR2) are obtained from the germline V gene. The CDR3 holds 13 amino acids from the cysteine to the phenylalanine. Of all the DNA, just the CDR3 is kept, 39 bases in frame from base 1. V lost 1 base and J lost 7 bases; the stretch between them is 8 bases long. This clonotype was observed many times. The antigen this receptor binds is unknown. Per-nucleotide qualities are absent, and no much larger clonotype sits a single base away. The sequencing machine was an Illumina HiSeq 2500. TCR beta libraries were prepared by quantitative 5'-RACE with molecular barcodes. As for the original processing: A new computational method based on a probabilistic model of VDJ rearrangement was used to identify disease-linked TCR variants. In-frame beta chains were kept once TCRdb had trimmed the public reads at Q25 with fastp and called clones with MiXCR. CDR3 protein sequences are deduplicated, and each keeps its most common genes and DNA. Here the V and J calls rest on TCRdb's processing, not on the authors' analysis. The sample table shows 450,000 to 550,000 distinct CDR3 sequences, and approximately 5.3% are seen once. The ten largest clonotypes hold roughly 3.5% of the sample.

Sample: blood, either unsorted or a sorted T cell fraction (not recorded which). Recombination joined TRBV4-3 with TRBJ2-1; the D gene is not confidently resolved. The clonotype comes from a male donor with ankylosing spondylitis. The bases are TGCGCCAGCAGCCAAGGTCGGGTGAATGAGCAGTTCTTC. Translated, this gives CASSQGRVNEQFF.